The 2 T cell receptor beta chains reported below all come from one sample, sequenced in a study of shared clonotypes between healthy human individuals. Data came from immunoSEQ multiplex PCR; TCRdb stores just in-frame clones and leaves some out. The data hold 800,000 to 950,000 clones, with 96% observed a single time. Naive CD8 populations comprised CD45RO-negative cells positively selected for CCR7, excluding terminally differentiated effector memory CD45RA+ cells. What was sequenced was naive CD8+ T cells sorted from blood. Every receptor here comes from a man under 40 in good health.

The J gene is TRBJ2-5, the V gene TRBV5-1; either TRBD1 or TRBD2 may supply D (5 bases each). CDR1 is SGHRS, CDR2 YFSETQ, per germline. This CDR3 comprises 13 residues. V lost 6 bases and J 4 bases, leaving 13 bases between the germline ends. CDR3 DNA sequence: TGCGCCAGCACACACCTTGGGGGAGAGACCCAGTACTTC. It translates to CASTHLGGETQYF.

As DNA, the CDR3 is TGTGCCAGCAGCTCGACTGACAATGAGCAGTTCTTC. Encoded protein: CASSSTDNEQFF. The chain joins TRBV9 to TRBJ2-1; D is unclear. This CDR3 region has 12 residues. V shed 4 bases and J shed 5 bases, with 7 bases lying between them. From germline, CDR1 is SGDLS and CDR2 YYNGEE.